The text below deals with one T cell receptor beta chain. Trimming pared 3 bases from V and 2 bases from J, leaving 12 bases between. This CDR3 has 15 amino acids. Germline-derived CDR1 and CDR2 are MNHEY and SVGEGT. Method: immunoSEQ multiplex PCR; TCRdb's copy keeps in-frame clones and lacks some. The table has roughly 290,000 clones, about 87% seen once. These data belong to a study of blood T cell repertoires in COVID-19. The sample was peripheral blood. The chain uses TRBV6-2 or TRBV6-3 and TRBJ2-3; maybe TRBD2 (7 bases). This receptor was taken from a woman between 50 and 59 years old who had recovered from COVID-19. Here the CDR3 DNA reads TGTGCCAGCAGTTATTTGGCGGGGGCCACAGATACGCAGTATTTT. Protein: CASSYLAGATDTQYF.